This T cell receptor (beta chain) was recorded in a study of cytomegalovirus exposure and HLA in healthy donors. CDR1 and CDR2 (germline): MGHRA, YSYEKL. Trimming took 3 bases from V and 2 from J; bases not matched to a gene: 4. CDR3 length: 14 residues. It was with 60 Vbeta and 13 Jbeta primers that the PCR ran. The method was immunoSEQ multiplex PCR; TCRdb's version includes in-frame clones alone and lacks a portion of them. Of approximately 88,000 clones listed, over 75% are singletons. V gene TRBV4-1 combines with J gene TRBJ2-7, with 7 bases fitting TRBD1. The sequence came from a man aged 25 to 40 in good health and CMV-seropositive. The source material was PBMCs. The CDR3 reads CASSQTGSTYEQYF. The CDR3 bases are TGCGCCAGCAGCCAGACAGGGTCTACCTACGAGCAGTACTTC.